The entry that follows covers one TCR beta chain sequence. The sample originates from a study of blood T cell repertoires in COVID-19. About the study: Samples taken during acute and convalescent COVID-19 were collected in the United States, Italy and Spain. The cDNA or gDNA used as material had been derived from T cells, B-cell-depleted T cells, or PBMCs.

The germline V gene encodes CDR1 MGHRA and CDR2 YSYEKL. The CDR3 runs to 17 residues. V trimming: 1 base; J trimming: 4 bases; junction bases outside the gene matches: 11. Original processing notes: The assay estimated nucleated cells by amplifying reference gene primers. Libraries were prepared by immunoSEQ multiplex PCR; TCRdb keeps only in-frame clonotypes and omits some of them. From that table come the V and J calls and clone size; the DNA was used to work out D and trimming. The sample records more than 150,000 clones, around 75% being singletons. The source of this sequence is a woman aged 80 or older with acute or convalescent COVID-19. The chain is built from TRBV4-1 and TRBJ1-2, with 8 bases fitting TRBD1. Input material: peripheral blood. CDR3 DNA sequence: TGCGCCAGCAGCCAAGTCAGGGGCCTAGACAGGGGCTATGGCTACACCTTC. Translated, it gives CASSQVRGLDRGYGYTF.